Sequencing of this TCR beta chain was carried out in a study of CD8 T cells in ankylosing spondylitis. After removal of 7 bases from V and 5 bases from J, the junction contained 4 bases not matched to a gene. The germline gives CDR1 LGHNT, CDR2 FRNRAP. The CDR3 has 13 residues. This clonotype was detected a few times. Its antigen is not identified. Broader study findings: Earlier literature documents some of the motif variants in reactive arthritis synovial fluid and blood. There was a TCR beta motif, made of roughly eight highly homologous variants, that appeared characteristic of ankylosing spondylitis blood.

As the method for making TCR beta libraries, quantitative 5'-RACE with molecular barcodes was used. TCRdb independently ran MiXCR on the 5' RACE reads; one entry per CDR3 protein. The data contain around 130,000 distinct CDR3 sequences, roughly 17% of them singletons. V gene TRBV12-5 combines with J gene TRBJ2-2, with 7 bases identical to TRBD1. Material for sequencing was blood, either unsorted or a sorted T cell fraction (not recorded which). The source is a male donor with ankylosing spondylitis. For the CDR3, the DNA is TGTGCTAGTGTCTCCAGGGGGACCGGGGAGCTGTTTTTT. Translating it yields CASVSRGTGELFF.